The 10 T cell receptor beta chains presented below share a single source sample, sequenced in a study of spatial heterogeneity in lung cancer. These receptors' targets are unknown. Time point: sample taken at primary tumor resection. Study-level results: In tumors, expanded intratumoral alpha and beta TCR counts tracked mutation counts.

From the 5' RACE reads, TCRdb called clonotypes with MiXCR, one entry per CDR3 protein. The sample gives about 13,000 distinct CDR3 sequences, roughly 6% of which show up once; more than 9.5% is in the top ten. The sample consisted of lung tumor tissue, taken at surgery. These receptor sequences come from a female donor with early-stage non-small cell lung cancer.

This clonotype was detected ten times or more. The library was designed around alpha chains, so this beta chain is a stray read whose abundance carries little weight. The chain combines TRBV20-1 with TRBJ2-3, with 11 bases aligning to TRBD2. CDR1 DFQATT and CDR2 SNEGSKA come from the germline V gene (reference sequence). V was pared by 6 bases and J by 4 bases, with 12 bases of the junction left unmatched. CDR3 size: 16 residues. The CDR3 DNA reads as TGCAGTGCCCCGGGTGCTAGCGGGGGGCTTTCAGATACGCAGTATTTT. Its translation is CSAPGASGGLSDTQYF.

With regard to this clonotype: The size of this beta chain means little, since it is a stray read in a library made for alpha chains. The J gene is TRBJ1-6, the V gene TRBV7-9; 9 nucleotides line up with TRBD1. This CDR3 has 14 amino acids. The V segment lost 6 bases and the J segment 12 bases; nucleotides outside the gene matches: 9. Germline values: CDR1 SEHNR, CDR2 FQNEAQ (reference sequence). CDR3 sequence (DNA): TGTGCCAGCAGTTTTACGACAGGGGGAGGACCCCTCCACTTT. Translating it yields CASSFTTGGGPLHF.

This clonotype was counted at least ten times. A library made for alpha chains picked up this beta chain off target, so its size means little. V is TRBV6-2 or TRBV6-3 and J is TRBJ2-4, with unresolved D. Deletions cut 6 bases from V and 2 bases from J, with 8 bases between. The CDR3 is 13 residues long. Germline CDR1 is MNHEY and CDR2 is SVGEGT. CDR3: CASRPRTKNIQYF. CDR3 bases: TGTGCCAGCAGGCCTAGAACCAAAAACATTCAGTACTTC.

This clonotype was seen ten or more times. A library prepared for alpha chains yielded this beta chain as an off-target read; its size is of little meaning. The CDR3 DNA reads as TGCGCCAGCAGGGGCCTGGGGACAGGGAACACCGGGGAGCTGTTTTTT. Translating gives CASRGLGTGNTGELFF. V and J are TRBV5-1 and TRBJ2-2; TRBD1 matches at 8 bases. Trimming cost V 5 bases and J 1 base; bases outside gene matches: 7. The CDR3 length is 16 residues. CDR1 is SGHRS, CDR2 YFSETQ, per germline.

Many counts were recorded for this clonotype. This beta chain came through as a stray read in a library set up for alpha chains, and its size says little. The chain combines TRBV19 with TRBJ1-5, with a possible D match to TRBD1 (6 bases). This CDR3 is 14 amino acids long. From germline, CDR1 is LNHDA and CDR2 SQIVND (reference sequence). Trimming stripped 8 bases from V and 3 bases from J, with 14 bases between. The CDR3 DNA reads TGTGCCAGTCAGAGGAGGGGGTACAATCAGCCCCAGCATTTT. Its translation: CASQRRGYNQPQHF.

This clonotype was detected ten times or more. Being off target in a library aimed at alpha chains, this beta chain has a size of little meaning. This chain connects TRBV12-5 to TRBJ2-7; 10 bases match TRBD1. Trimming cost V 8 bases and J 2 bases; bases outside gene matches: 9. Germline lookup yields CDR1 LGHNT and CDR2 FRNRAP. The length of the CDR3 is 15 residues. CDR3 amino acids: CASPKSGQGAYEQYF. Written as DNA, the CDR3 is TGTGCTAGTCCAAAGAGCGGACAGGGGGCCTACGAGCAGTACTTC.

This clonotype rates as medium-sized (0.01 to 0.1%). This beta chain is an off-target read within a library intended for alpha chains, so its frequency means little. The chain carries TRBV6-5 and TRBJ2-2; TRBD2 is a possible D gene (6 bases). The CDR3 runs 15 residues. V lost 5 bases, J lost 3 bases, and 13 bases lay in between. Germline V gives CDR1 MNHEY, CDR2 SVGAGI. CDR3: CASSAVGGYTGELFF. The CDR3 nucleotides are TGTGCCAGCAGTGCCGTCGGGGGATACACCGGGGAGCTGTTTTTT.

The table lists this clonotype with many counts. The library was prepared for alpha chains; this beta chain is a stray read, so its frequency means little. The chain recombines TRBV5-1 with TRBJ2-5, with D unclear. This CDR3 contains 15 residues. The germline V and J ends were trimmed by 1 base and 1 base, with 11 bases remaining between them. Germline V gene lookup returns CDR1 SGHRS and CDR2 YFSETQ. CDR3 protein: CASSLWLGPQETQYF. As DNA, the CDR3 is TGCGCCAGCAGCTTGTGGTTAGGGCCCCAAGAGACCCAGTACTTC.

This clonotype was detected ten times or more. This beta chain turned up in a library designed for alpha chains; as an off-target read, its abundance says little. The CDR3 is CASSYGTASPLHF. The CDR3 nucleotides are TGTGCCAGCAGTTACGGGACCGCGTCACCCCTCCACTTT. This chain links TRBV6-2 or TRBV6-3 with TRBJ1-6, with D tentatively TRBD1 (5 bases). V gave up 2 bases and J gave up 10 bases, with 9 bases separating them. Germline V gene data show CDR1 as MNHEY and CDR2 as SVGEGT. The CDR3 sequence is 13 residues long.

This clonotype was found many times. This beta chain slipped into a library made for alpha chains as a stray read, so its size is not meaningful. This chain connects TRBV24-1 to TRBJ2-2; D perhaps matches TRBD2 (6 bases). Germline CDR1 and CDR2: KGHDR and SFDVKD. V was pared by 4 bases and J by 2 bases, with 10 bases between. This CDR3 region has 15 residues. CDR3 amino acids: CATSDPTSNTGELFF. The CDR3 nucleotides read TGTGCCACCAGTGACCCCACTAGCAACACCGGGGAGCTGTTTTTT.